This passage covers 20 T cell receptor beta chains from one sample sequenced in a study of T cell repertoires and Cas9 in healthy adults. Method: immunoSEQ multiplex PCR; TCRdb's copy keeps in-frame clones and lacks some. This table holds tens of thousands of clones, around 92% found once. The sequencing sample was made of CD4+ effector T cells (CD127+, CD25-, CD137-, CD154-) from PBMCs; culture status not recorded. The receptors originated from a human donor in good health.

The CDR3 DNA reads as TGTGCCAGCAAACGGGGGGGTCCCCTCTACACAGATACGCAGTATTTT. This codes for CASKRGGPLYTDTQYF. J is TRBJ2-3 and V is TRBV2; the match to TRBD2 covers 8 bases. This CDR3 contains 16 residues. The germline CDR1 and CDR2 sequences are SNHLY and FYNNEI. The trim removed 7 bases at V and 2 bases at J, leaving 11 bases unmatched.

V gene TRBV5-4 combines with J gene TRBJ1-4; no clear D gene. Trimming cost V 4 bases and J 3 bases, with 10 bases left between them. The CDR3 covers 14 residues. Germline lookup yields CDR1 SGHNT and CDR2 YYREEE (reference sequence). In DNA form, the CDR3 reads TGTGCCAGCAGCCGAGGCGGGGCTAATGAAAAACTGTTTTTT. Its translation: CASSRGGANEKLFF. The full variable domain, with the rest looked up from reference TRBV5-4 and TRBJ1-4, is ETGVTQSPTHLIKTRGQQVTLRCSSQSGHNTVSWYQQALGQGPQFIFQYYREEENGRGNFPPRFSGLQFPNYSSELNVNALELDDSALYLCASSRGGANEKLFFGSGTQLSVL.

The rearrangement uses TRBV6-4 and TRBJ2-3, with 13 bases lining up with TRBD2. This CDR3 spans 15 amino acids. CDR1 MRHNA and CDR2 SNTAGT come from the germline V gene. V was clipped by 2 bases and J by 4 bases; unmatched bases: 0. The CDR3 protein is CASSDGTSGADTQYF. The CDR3 DNA reads as TGTGCCAGCAGTGACGGGACTAGCGGGGCAGATACGCAGTATTTT.

This chain joins TRBV10-3 and TRBJ1-1; D perhaps matches TRBD1 (5 bases). This CDR3 is 12 amino acids long. Trimming removed 10 bases at V and 6 bases at J, with 15 bases between. CDR1 is ENHRY, CDR2 SYGVKD, per germline. This CDR3 is CATGLSFAEAFF. The CDR3 DNA reads as TGTGCCACAGGGCTGTCGTTCGCTGAAGCTTTCTTT.

This chain joins TRBV6-5 and TRBJ2-7; D perhaps matches TRBD1 (5 bases). Looked up from germline, CDR1 is MNHEY and CDR2 is SVGAGI. Trimming left V 2 bases short and J 3 bases short, with 11 bases between. The CDR3 sequence is 14 residues long. The DNA of the CDR3 is TGTGCCAGCAGTTACGGTCCAGGGAACTACGAGCAGTACGTC. As protein: CASSYGPGNYEQYV.

This clone was observed a single time. The rearrangement links TRBV30 to TRBJ2-5, with 7 bases fitting TRBD2. Germline V lookup: CDR1 GTSNPN, CDR2 SVGIG (reference sequence). The V gene end was trimmed by 2 bases and the J gene end by 5 bases; junction bases not matched to a gene: 5. The CDR3 length is 13 residues. This chain's CDR3 is CAWSPRRGETQYF. The CDR3 DNA is TGTGCCTGGAGTCCCAGGCGGGGGGAGACCCAGTACTTC.

This clone occurred once. The chain carries TRBV5-7 and TRBJ2-5; D unclear. TRBV5-7 is known as an ORF, though its function is uncertain. The CDR3 contains 11 residues. V was shortened by 7 bases and J by 7 bases, with 11 bases between the two germline ends. The chain's CDR3 is CASHSTGTQYF. CDR3 nucleotides: TGTGCCAGCCATTCGACTGGGACCCAGTACTTC.

V and J are TRBV5-1 and TRBJ2-1, with 9 positions matching TRBD1. This CDR3 region has 15 residues. After removal of 0 bases from V and 8 bases from J, the junction contained 6 bases not matched to a gene. The germline gives CDR1 SGHRS, CDR2 YFSETQ. This CDR3 reads CASSLGHRGRDEQFF. The CDR3 DNA reads TGCGCCAGCAGCTTGGGGCACAGGGGGCGGGATGAGCAGTTCTTC.

The J gene is TRBJ1-5, the V gene TRBV18; no clear D gene. The CDR3 is 13 amino acids. In germline, CDR1 is KGHSH, CDR2 LQKENI. Trimming took 2 bases from V and 0 from J, leaving 2 bases between them. The CDR3 nucleotides read TGTGCCAGCTCACCAGGTAGCAATCAGCCCCAGCATTTT. It is translated as CASSPGSNQPQHF.

The gene calls are TRBV18 and TRBJ1-3; D is uncertain. This CDR3 region has 15 residues. V was clipped by 3 bases and J by 1 base, with 10 bases between them. The germline V gene has CDR1 KGHSH and CDR2 LQKENI. CDR3 nucleotides: TGTGCCAGCTCACCGACTTTGGATTCTGGAAACACCATATATTTT. Protein product: CASSPTLDSGNTIYF.

Only one count was recorded for this clone. J is TRBJ2-7 and V is TRBV5-4; D remains ambiguous. V was shortened by 0 bases and J by 2 bases, with 6 bases between the two germline ends. CDR3 length equals 13 residues. From germline, CDR1 is SGHNT and CDR2 YYREEE (reference sequence). CDR3 in DNA: TGTGCCAGCAGCTTGGAAGGAGCCTACGAGCAGTACGTC. Amino acid sequence: CASSLEGAYEQYV.

This sequence joins TRBV7-5 and TRBJ2-1; the table's D call, TRBD2, has no DNA check behind it. TRBV7-5 is marked as a pseudogene. The CDR3 extends over 19 amino acids. The CDR3 spells CARSLLFGRGFPAYNEQFF. CDR3 coding DNA: TGTGCCAGAAGCCTTCTCTTCGGACGGGGGTTTCCTGCCTACAATGAGCAGTTCTTC.

The rearrangement links TRBV7-3 to TRBJ2-1; D gene uncertain. This CDR3 comprises 14 residues. Trimming removed 8 bases at V and 9 bases at J, with 20 bases between. Germline CDR1 is SGHTA and CDR2 is FQGTGA. The CDR3 protein is CASSVETGFSEQFF. In DNA, the CDR3 is TGTGCCAGCTCGGTGGAGACTGGGTTCAGTGAGCAGTTCTTC.

This chain links TRBV13 with TRBJ2-5, with TRBD2 matching over 12 bases. Germline values: CDR1 PRHDT, CDR2 FYEKMQ (reference sequence). This CDR3 contains 19 residues. V lost 2 bases to trimming and J lost 2 bases; unmatched junction nucleotides: 12. CDR3 protein: CASSLNIRLAGGQQETQYF. Here the CDR3 DNA reads TGTGCCAGCAGCTTAAATATAAGGCTAGCGGGGGGGCAGCAAGAGACCCAGTACTTC.

This clone was seen just once. The chain has TRBV6-1 and TRBJ2-2, with D unclear. CDR1 is MNHNS, CDR2 SASEGT, per germline. Between the trimmed V and J ends, which lost 10 bases and 1 base, there was a span of 10 bases. The CDR3 has 13 amino acids. The CDR3 loop reads CAIRAGNTGELFF. CDR3 sequence (DNA): TGTGCCATACGGGCTGGGAACACCGGGGAGCTGTTTTTT.

The gene calls are TRBV7-2 and TRBJ2-2, with D possibly TRBD2 on 6 matching bases. V lost 4 bases and J 5 bases, leaving 8 bases between the germline ends. Germline V CDR1 and CDR2: SGHTA, FQGNSA. The CDR3 is 13 residues long. Written as DNA, the CDR3 is TGTGCCAGCAGCTCGGGACTTACCGGGGAGCTGTTTTTT. Protein product: CASSSGLTGELFF.

The chain carries TRBV18 and TRBJ1-1, with unresolved D. Trimming shortened V by 0 bases and J by 0 bases, and 8 bases separated the two germline ends. The CDR3 is 15 residues long. Per the germline V gene, CDR1 is KGHSH and CDR2 is LQKENI. CDR3 sequence: CASSPPSQLNTEAFF. CDR3 nucleotides: TGTGCCAGCTCACCACCTTCACAGTTGAACACTGAAGCTTTCTTT.

V usage is TRBV19 and J usage is TRBJ1-5, with 9 bases matching TRBD1. The J segment lost 5 bases and the V segment lost 2 bases, leaving 4 bases of the junction unmatched. CDR3 length: 15 residues. CDR1 LNHDA and CDR2 SQIVND come from the germline V gene (reference sequence). The chain's CDR3 is CASSISGQGYQPQHF. CDR3 in DNA: TGTGCCAGTAGTATATCGGGACAGGGTTATCAGCCCCAGCATTTT.

This chain connects TRBV9 to TRBJ1-3; TRBD1 might be the D (6 bases). The CDR3 totals 15 residues. CDR1 is SGDLS and CDR2 is YYNGEE in the germline V gene. Trimming took 2 bases from V and 3 from J, leaving 12 bases between them. For the CDR3, the DNA is TGTGCCAGCAGCGTCGCCGGGACATTTGGAAACACCATATATTTT. It yields the protein CASSVAGTFGNTIYF.

The chain combines TRBV7-6 with TRBJ2-3, with 7 nucleotides matching TRBD1. Germline trimming cut 4 bases from V and 2 bases from J; bases unmatched to any gene: 12. The germline V gene encodes CDR1 SGHVS and CDR2 FNYEAQ. CDR3 size: 17 residues. CDR3 region: CASSSRPGTVHTDTQYF. CDR3 nucleotide sequence: TGTGCCAGCAGCTCGAGACCAGGGACAGTCCACACAGATACGCAGTATTTT.